Sequencing of this T cell receptor (beta chain) was carried out in a study of control samples from healthy donors and cancer patients. Measured with immunoSEQ multiplex PCR; TCRdb has only the in-frame clones, and not every one. The profile shows around 100,000 clones, around 89% of them singletons. Between the trimmed V and J ends, which lost 4 bases and 5 bases, there was a span of 14 bases. Germline V gene data show CDR1 as MGHRA and CDR2 as YSYEKL. This CDR3 has 14 residues. This clonotype was obtained from a man aged 55 to 70 with lung cancer. Input material: PBMCs. The chain combines TRBV4-1 with TRBJ2-5; D assignment may be TRBD1 or TRBD2 (6 bases each). Written as DNA, the CDR3 is TGCGCCAGCAGCCTCGGGGGCGCGAGGGAGACCCAGTACTTC. Encoded protein: CASSLGGARETQYF.